The 7 T cell receptor beta chains listed next were all sequenced from one sample in a study of blood T cells in healthy people across ages (dated by TCRdb to between 2014 and 2017). Library method: 5' RACE. Instrument used: Illumina HiSeq 2500. A second about 7 to 11 cycle PCR used a sample-barcoded 5' primer and a J-beta primer mix. TCRdb passed the public sequencing reads through fastp at Q25 and MiXCR, retaining productive beta sequences. Entries are consolidated by CDR3 protein sequence, retaining the most common genes and DNA. A total of roughly 410,000 distinct CDR3 sequences appear in this sample, 45% to 60% of them only once. Of the sample, 51% falls within the top ten clones. The sequenced sample consisted of blood. The receptor set was obtained from a man aged 55-75 years in good health.

The rearrangement links TRBV5-1 to TRBJ1-5; perhaps TRBD1 as D (5 bases). Trimming shortened V by 0 bases and J by 7 bases, and 11 bases separated the two germline ends. Germline-derived CDR1 and CDR2 are SGHRS and YFSETQ. The CDR3 is made up of 14 amino acids. CDR3 sequence: CASSLGGVGQPQHF. CDR3 DNA sequence: TGCGCCAGCAGCTTGGGAGGGGTCGGACAGCCCCAGCATTTT.

This clonotype was seen more than once but under ten times. The chain is built from TRBV28 and TRBJ1-1; 9 bases agree with TRBD1. This CDR3 has 14 residues. CDR1 MDHEN and CDR2 SYDVKM come from the germline V gene. Trimming cost V 7 bases and J 7 bases; bases outside gene matches: 10. This chain's CDR3 is CASTILGTGFEAFF. CDR3 bases: TGTGCCAGCACTATTCTGGGGACAGGGTTTGAAGCTTTCTTT.

The rearrangement uses TRBV20-1 and TRBJ1-2; 8 bases map to TRBD1. Per germline, CDR1 DFQATT and CDR2 SNEGSKA (reference sequence). CDR3 length equals 16 residues. The trim removed 1 base at V and 4 bases at J, leaving 11 bases unmatched. The CDR3 nucleotides are TGCAGTGCTAGAGCGTTACTGCCCAGGGGGCGCTATGGCTACACCTTC. This codes for CSARALLPRGRYGYTF.

This clonotype was detected many times. The chain employs TRBV10-3 and TRBJ2-3; 7 bases align to TRBD2. The trim removed 2 bases at V and 5 bases at J, leaving 4 bases unmatched. The germline V gene encodes CDR1 ENHRY and CDR2 SYGVKD. This CDR3 contains 14 residues. The DNA for the CDR3 is TGTGCCATCAGTGAGAGGACGGGAGGAGATACGCAGTATTTT. Its protein product is CAISERTGGDTQYF.

This chain joins TRBV11-2 and TRBJ2-1, with a weak D call TRBD1 (5 bases). V was trimmed by 1 base and J by 5 bases, leaving 12 bases between them. Germline V gives CDR1 SGHAT, CDR2 FQNNGV. CDR3 length: 15 residues. CDR3 protein: CASSLVTGFDNEQFF. CDR3 nucleotides: TGTGCCAGCAGCTTAGTTACAGGCTTCGACAATGAGCAGTTCTTC.

This clonotype was seen at least ten times. The gene calls are TRBV10-3 and TRBJ2-7; D is unresolved. Germline CDR1 and CDR2: ENHRY and SYGVKD. Deletions cut 6 bases from V and 0 bases from J, with 12 bases between. The CDR3 runs 14 residues. The CDR3 region has the DNA TGTGCCATCAGGGCAGACCCGAGCTCCTACGAGCAGTACTTC. The encoded protein is CAIRADPSSYEQYF.

The chain has TRBV27 and TRBJ1-2; no reliable D call. Germline V gene data show CDR1 as MNHEY and CDR2 as SMNVEV (reference sequence). The CDR3 extends over 16 amino acids. Trimming left V 0 bases short and J 5 bases short, with 16 bases between. CDR3 in amino acids: CASSLSPPGLSYGYTF. CDR3 sequence (DNA): TGTGCCAGCAGTTTATCCCCCCCGGGCCTGAGTTATGGCTACACCTTC.